The 20 T cell receptor beta chains below come from one sample, sequenced in a study of T cells after yellow fever vaccination (dated by TCRdb to between 2018 and 2020). According to the study, the label for this sample's treatment or condition signals: live attenuated yellow fever vaccine strain. The library was generated by 5' RACE. TCRdb shows the sequencer as Illumina HiSeq 2500. TCRdb reanalyzed the raw reads on its own, using fastp at Q25 for trimming and MiXCR for clone calling, and kept in-frame beta chains. For every CDR3 protein sequence, its rows merge into one entry that carries the most common genes and DNA. The sample yields hundreds of thousands of distinct CDR3 sequences; 10% to 15% were counted once. The ten largest account for 15% of the sample. The sequencing here drew on PBMCs, taken on the day of the yellow fever booster vaccination. The receptors were sampled from a man aged 25-40 years who received the YFV17D yellow fever vaccine.

This clonotype has only a few counts. V usage is TRBV20-1 and J usage is TRBJ2-3; D is perhaps TRBD2 (5 bases). V shed 6 bases and J shed 6 bases, with 16 bases lying between them. The CDR3 runs to 13 residues. Germline CDR1 DFQATT, CDR2 SNEGSKA (reference sequence). The chain's CDR3 is CSARSGPGDTQYF. CDR3 DNA sequence: TGCAGTGCCCGATCGGGCCCGGGGGATACGCAGTATTTT.

At least ten counts were recorded for this clonotype. The chain joins TRBV20-1 to TRBJ1-6, with 10 positions matching TRBD1. The trim removed 3 bases at V and 9 bases at J, leaving 5 bases unmatched. Germline CDR1 is DFQATT and CDR2 is SNEGSKA (reference sequence). The CDR3 extends over 14 amino acids. CDR3 loop: CSASLGTGASPLHF. DNA for the CDR3: TGCAGTGCTAGCCTCGGGACAGGGGCTTCACCCCTCCACTTT.

This clonotype occurred a few times. The chain recombines TRBV5-1 with TRBJ2-2; TRBD2 aligns across 8 bases. CDR3 length: 15 residues. Trimming cost V 4 bases and J 5 bases; bases outside gene matches: 7. The germline V gene has CDR1 SGHRS and CDR2 YFSETQ. CDR3 sequence (DNA): TGCGCCAGCAGCAAAGCGGGAGATCGTACCGGGGAGCTGTTTTTT. Protein sequence: CASSKAGDRTGELFF.

As for this clonotype: Mismatch with germline at one junction end may stem from a read error. The chain carries TRBV19 and TRBJ1-5; 8 bases fit TRBD1. This CDR3 is 15 amino acids long. Germline-derived CDR1 and CDR2 are LNHDA and SQIVND (reference sequence). The CDR3 DNA is TGTGTCAGTAATACACCGGGACAGGGCAATCAGCCCCAGCATTTT. Encoded protein: CVSNTPGQGNQPQHF.

A few counts support this clonotype. The chain employs TRBV15 and TRBJ2-5; D remains unclear. Deletions cut 1 base from V and 1 base from J, with 7 bases between. CDR1 is LNHNV, CDR2 YYDKDF, per germline (reference sequence). This CDR3 comprises 14 residues. The CDR3 here is CATSRVAVQETQYF. The CDR3 DNA is TGTGCCACCAGCAGAGTTGCGGTCCAAGAGACCCAGTACTTC.

The chain couples TRBV29-1 to TRBJ2-3, with D possibly being TRBD2 (6 bases). The CDR3 spans 14 residues. Germline-derived CDR1 and CDR2 are SQVTM and ANQGSEA. V lost 4 bases, J lost 2 bases, and 13 bases lay in between. Written as DNA, the CDR3 is TGCAGCGTTGTCGGTGCGGGGAACACAGATACGCAGTATTTT. It yields the protein CSVVGAGNTDTQYF.

This clonotype was counted only a few times. This rearrangement joins TRBV12-3 or TRBV12-4 to TRBJ2-7, with D uncertain. Trimming cost V 3 bases and J 3 bases, with 9 bases left between them. The CDR3 totals 13 residues. CDR3 amino acids: CASSLGRHYEQYF. CDR3 nucleotide sequence: TGTGCCAGCAGTTTGGGCCGCCACTACGAGCAGTACTTC.

The rearrangement uses TRBV28 and TRBJ1-2; D unclear. With 1 base removed from V and 3 bases from J, the gap between germline ends came to 6 bases. There are 13 residues in the CDR3. CDR1 MDHEN and CDR2 SYDVKM come from the germline V gene. CDR3 protein: CASSLSQYYGYTF. The DNA of the CDR3 is TGTGCCAGCAGTTTATCACAGTACTATGGCTACACCTTC.

At least ten counts were recorded for this clonotype. The CDR3 reads CASSLVQGAAEAFF. In DNA form, the CDR3 reads TGCGCCAGCAGCTTGGTACAGGGGGCCGCTGAAGCTTTCTTT. The rearrangement links TRBV5-1 to TRBJ1-1, with 9 bases that match TRBD1. Trimming at V came to 0 bases and at J to 6 bases, leaving 3 bases not matched to a gene. Germline-derived CDR1 and CDR2 are SGHRS and YFSETQ. This CDR3 has 14 residues. The full variable domain, completed using reference TRBV5-1 and TRBJ1-1, is KAGVTQTPRYLIKTRGQQVTLSCSPISGHRSVSWYQQTPGQGLQFLFEYFSETQRNKGNFPGRFSGRQFSNSRSEMNVSTLELGDSALYLCASSLVQGAAEAFFGQGTRLTVV.

This clonotype was detected many times. V is TRBV24-1 and J is TRBJ2-1; 8 bases fit TRBD2. Losses at the gene ends were 5 bases for V and 7 bases for J; bases not matched to a gene: 6. The CDR3 spans 14 residues. Germline CDR1 is KGHDR and CDR2 is SFDVKD. Here the CDR3 reads CATSAAGVRNEQFF. In DNA form, the CDR3 reads TGTGCCACCAGTGCAGCGGGAGTACGTAATGAGCAGTTCTTC.

This sequence joins TRBV18 and TRBJ2-2; D unresolved. CDR1 is KGHSH, CDR2 LQKENI, per germline. Between the trimmed V and J ends, which lost 3 bases and 5 bases, there was a span of 10 bases. This CDR3 has 14 amino acids. The CDR3 DNA follows: TGTGCCAGCTCACCGTTATCCGGGACCGGGGAGCTGTTTTTT. This gives the protein CASSPLSGTGELFF.

This clonotype was counted between two and nine times. This sequence joins TRBV10-2 and TRBJ2-1, with D possibly matching TRBD2 (6 bases). Trimming removed 6 bases from V and 7 bases from J, with 16 bases in between. CDR3 size: 14 residues. Per germline, CDR1 WSHSY and CDR2 SAAADI. CDR3 nucleotide sequence: TGCGCCAGCAGGAGGAGGGGTGAACTTAATGAGCAGTTCTTC. This gives the protein CASRRRGELNEQFF.

This chain joins TRBV20-1 and TRBJ2-1; no clear D. Between the trimmed V and J ends, which lost 1 base and 4 bases, there was a span of 8 bases. The CDR3 has 13 residues. CDR1 and CDR2 (germline): DFQATT, SNEGSKA (reference sequence). The CDR3 region is CSARGKPYNEQFF. The CDR3 coding sequence is TGCAGTGCTAGAGGGAAGCCTTACAATGAGCAGTTCTTC.

This chain uses TRBV29-1 with TRBJ2-5; TRBD1 agrees at 8 bases. The CDR3 totals 14 residues. Germline V lookup: CDR1 SQVTM, CDR2 ANQGSEA. The V segment lost 5 bases and the J segment 1 base; nucleotides outside the gene matches: 6. CDR3 bases: TGCAGCGTTCGGTCAGGGGGCCTCCAAGAGACCCAGTACTTC. Protein: CSVRSGGLQETQYF.

Of note for this clonotype: At one of its ends the junction is not consistent with the germline gene, which may arise from a read error. The chain employs TRBV7-7 and TRBJ2-7; 9 bases fit TRBD2. This CDR3 spans 14 amino acids. Looked up from germline, CDR1 is SSHAT and CDR2 is FNYEAQ (reference sequence). CDR3 DNA sequence: TGTGCTAGCAGTGTGTCTAGCGGGGCCTACGAGCAGTACTTC. This gives the protein CASSVSSGAYEQYF.

The chain has TRBV7-3 and TRBJ2-3; weak D call: TRBD2 (6 bases). Germline V gene sequence: CDR1 SGHTA, CDR2 FQGTGA. The CDR3 extends over 15 amino acids. V lost 6 bases and J lost 6, with 19 bases in between. The chain's CDR3 is CASRPKGAGRDTQYF. The CDR3 DNA reads as TGTGCCAGCAGACCCAAGGGAGCAGGGAGGGATACGCAGTATTTT.

This clonotype was seen repeatedly, ten times or more. The rearrangement links TRBV7-2 to TRBJ2-7, with D possibly being TRBD1 (5 bases). V lost 5 bases and J 0 bases, leaving 11 bases between the germline ends. The CDR3 has 14 amino acids. Germline loops: CDR1 SGHTA, CDR2 FQGNSA. The CDR3 region is CASSLLTASYEQYF. CDR3 nucleotides: TGTGCCAGCAGCCTCCTGACAGCCTCCTACGAGCAGTACTTC.

This clonotype was detected only a few times. The CDR3 nucleotides are TGTGCCAGCAGCTTAACCAGGGAAATGTGGCATGAGCAGTTCTTC. This codes for CASSLTREMWHEQFF. This rearrangement joins TRBV7-3 to TRBJ2-1, with a possible D match to TRBD1 (5 bases). The CDR3 sequence is 15 residues long. The V and J ends lost 0 bases and 8 bases respectively, with 14 bases between them. Germline lookup yields CDR1 SGHTA and CDR2 FQGTGA.

This chain connects TRBV9 to TRBJ2-7; D is perhaps TRBD2 (6 bases). With 3 bases removed from V and 6 bases from J, the gap between germline ends came to 16 bases. CDR1 and CDR2 (germline): SGDLS, YYNGEE. The CDR3 consists of 14 residues. CDR3 protein: CASSAGRGTVEQYF. The CDR3 bases are TGTGCCAGCAGCGCGGGCCGCGGGACCGTCGAGCAGTACTTC.

This clonotype turned up a few times. The chain links TRBV20-1 to TRBJ2-7; D not resolved. The CDR3 runs to 12 residues. V shed 0 bases and J shed 3 bases, with 6 bases lying between them. From germline, CDR1 is DFQATT and CDR2 SNEGSKA (reference sequence). CDR3 region: CSARDFGYEQYF. CDR3 DNA: TGCAGTGCTAGAGATTTCGGCTACGAGCAGTACTTC.